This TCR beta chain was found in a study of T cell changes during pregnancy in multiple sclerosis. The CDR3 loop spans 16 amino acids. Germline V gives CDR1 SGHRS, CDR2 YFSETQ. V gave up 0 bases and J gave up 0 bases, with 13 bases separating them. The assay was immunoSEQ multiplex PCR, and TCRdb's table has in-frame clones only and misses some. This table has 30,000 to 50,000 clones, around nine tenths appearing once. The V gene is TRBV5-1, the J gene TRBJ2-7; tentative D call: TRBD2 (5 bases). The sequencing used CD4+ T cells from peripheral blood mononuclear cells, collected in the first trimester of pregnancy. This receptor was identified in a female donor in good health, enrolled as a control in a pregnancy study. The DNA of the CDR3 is TGCGCCAGCAGCTTGGAAGCGGAGTTGCGCTCCTACGAGCAGTACTTC. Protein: CASSLEAELRSYEQYF.